These 4 T cell receptor beta chains came from one sample sequenced in a study of blood T cell repertoires in COVID-19. Some clones are missing from TCRdb's copy, which holds only in-frame ones; the method was immunoSEQ multiplex PCR. The table records about 310,000 clones, about 87% of them present only once. Sample: peripheral blood. These receptors were taken from a woman in her 50s who had recovered from COVID-19.

The rearrangement uses TRBV20-1 and TRBJ2-1, with TRBD2 matching 7 bases. With V trimmed by 2 bases and J by 13 bases, 5 bases remained unmatched. CDR1 and CDR2 (germline): DFQATT, SNEGSKA (reference sequence). The length of the CDR3 is 11 residues. The CDR3 nucleotides are TGCAGTGCTAGACTCTCGGGGGGTCAGTTCTTC. It encodes CSARLSGGQFF.

J is TRBJ2-1 and V is TRBV3-1 (or the pseudogene TRBV3-2); D is perhaps TRBD1 (7 bases). Germline CDR1 is LGHDT and CDR2 is YNNKEL (reference sequence). Trimming cost V 0 bases and J 13 bases, with 16 bases left between them. The CDR3 runs 14 residues. In nucleotides, the CDR3 is TGTGCCAGCAGCCAAGATGCGGGACAGACCTTACAGTTCTTC. Translation: CASSQDAGQTLQFF.

This sequence joins TRBV7-2 and TRBJ2-3, with D possibly being TRBD2 (7 bases). The length of the CDR3 is 17 residues. Trimming removed 5 bases at V and 4 bases at J, with 22 bases between. CDR1 is SGHTA, CDR2 FQGNSA, per germline. For the CDR3, the DNA is TGTGCCAGCAGCCAAACGGGGGGCCAGCCCTTCTCAGATACGCAGTATTTT. It is translated as CASSQTGGQPFSDTQYF.

The V and J genes are TRBV7-8 and TRBJ2-3; a weak D match, TRBD2 (6 bases). The germline V and J ends were trimmed by 5 bases and 5 bases, with 26 bases remaining between them. The CDR3 runs 18 residues. Germline V CDR1 and CDR2: SGHVS, FQNEAQ. The CDR3 protein is CASSGMRGWRGVRDTQYF. CDR3 bases: TGTGCCAGCAGCGGGATGAGGGGCTGGAGGGGTGTGAGAGATACGCAGTATTTT.